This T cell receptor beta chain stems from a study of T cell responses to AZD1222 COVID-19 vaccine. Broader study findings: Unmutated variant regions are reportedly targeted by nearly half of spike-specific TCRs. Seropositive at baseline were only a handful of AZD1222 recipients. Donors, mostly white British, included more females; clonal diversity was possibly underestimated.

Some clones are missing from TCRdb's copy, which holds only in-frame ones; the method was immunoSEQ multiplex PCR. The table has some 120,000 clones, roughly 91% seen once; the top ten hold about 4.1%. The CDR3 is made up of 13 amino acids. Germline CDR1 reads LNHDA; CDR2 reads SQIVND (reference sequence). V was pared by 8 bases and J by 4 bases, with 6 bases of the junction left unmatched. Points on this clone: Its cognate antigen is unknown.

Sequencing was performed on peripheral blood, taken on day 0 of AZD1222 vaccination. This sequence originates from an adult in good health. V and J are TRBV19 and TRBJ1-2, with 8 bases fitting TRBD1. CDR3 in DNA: TGTGCCAGTGGGACAGGCGACCCCTATGGCTACACCTTC. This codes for CASGTGDPYGYTF. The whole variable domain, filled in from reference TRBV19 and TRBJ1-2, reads DGGITQSPKYLFRKEGQNVTLSCEQNLNHDAMYWYRQDPGQGLRLIYYSQIVNDFQKGDIAEGYSVSREKKESFPLTVTSAQKNPTAFYLCASGTGDPYGYTFGSGTRLTVV.